The source of this T cell receptor beta chain is a study of blood T cell repertoires in COVID-19. Looking at the study overall: The origin of the acute and convalescent COVID-19 samples was the United States, Italy and Spain. From T cells, B-cell-depleted T cells, or PBMCs came the material, which was cDNA or gDNA.

Per the original methods: By means of reference gene primer amplification, nucleated cell counts were estimated. Produced via immunoSEQ multiplex PCR; TCRdb's table is partial and in-frame only. The V and J calls and clone size are taken from that table; D and trimming were inferred from the DNA. The sample lists 70,000 to 80,000 clones, about 86% seen once, with 12% in the top ten. The sample consisted of peripheral blood. The sequence derives from a human donor in a cohort sampled during active COVID-19.

In DNA form, the CDR3 reads TGTGCCAGCAGCTTAGTACACTACTTGACTAGCACAGATACGCAGTATTTT. It yields the protein CASSLVHYLTSTDTQYF. The V gene is TRBV11-2, the J gene TRBJ2-3; no clear D gene. Germline CDR1 and CDR2: SGHAT and FQNNGV. The CDR3 is 17 residues long. Trimming took off 1 base at V and 0 bases at J, with 14 bases between the two ends.